The 20 T cell receptor beta chains given below trace back to one sample, sequenced in a study of blood T cells in healthy people across ages. Combining a sample-barcoded 5' primer with a J-beta primer mix, a second PCR ran for roughly 6 to 12 cycles. MiXCR was run by TCRdb on the 5' RACE reads, yielding one entry per CDR3 protein. The sample lists approximately 800,000 distinct CDR3 sequences, around 50% occurring once. Material for sequencing was blood. All receptors come from an elderly man in good health.

This clonotype has more than one count but fewer than ten. This rearrangement joins TRBV29-1 to TRBJ2-4; 7 positions agree with TRBD2. J was trimmed by 8 bases and V by 1 base; bases with no gene match: 5. This CDR3 region has 13 residues. Germline values: CDR1 SQVTM, CDR2 ANQGSEA. The chain's CDR3 is CSVEGPGGDIQYF. CDR3 in DNA: TGCAGCGTTGAAGGCCCGGGGGGAGACATTCAGTACTTC. The full variable domain, in which reference TRBV29-1 and TRBJ2-4 provide the parts outside the CDR3, is SAVISQKPSRDICQRGTSLTIQCQVDSQVTMMFWYRQQPGQSLTLIATANQGSEATYESGFVIDKFPISRPNLTFSTLTVSNMSPEDSSIYLCSVEGPGGDIQYFGAGTRLSVL.

The chain has TRBV12-3 or TRBV12-4 and TRBJ2-5; D not resolved. The CDR3 has 13 residues. The V end was cut by 5 bases, the J end by 4 bases, with 11 bases between. CDR3 DNA sequence: TGTGCCAGCAGTCGCGGACGGAGAGAGACCCAGTACTTC. Protein sequence: CASSRGRRETQYF.

The chain recombines TRBV4-1 with TRBJ1-2; 7 bases are shared with TRBD1. V shed 1 base, J shed 2 bases, and the junction held 1 base outside the gene matches. Germline loops: CDR1 MGHRA, CDR2 YSYEKL. There are 14 residues in the CDR3. The CDR3 region is CASSQADRNYGYTF. CDR3 coding DNA: TGCGCCAGCAGCCAAGCGGACAGGAACTATGGCTACACCTTC.

This clonotype was seen only a few times. The chain combines TRBV12-3 or TRBV12-4 with TRBJ1-1; D not resolved. CDR3 length: 14 residues. The germline V and J ends were trimmed by 4 bases and 0 bases, with 9 bases remaining between them. CDR3 sequence (DNA): TGTGCCAGCAGTTCGCTGAGAGTGAACACTGAAGCTTTCTTT. Protein product: CASSSLRVNTEAFF.

There are a few counts of this clonotype. CDR3 loop: CSVEDLNQETQYF. The CDR3, as DNA: TGCAGCGTTGAAGATCTTAATCAAGAGACCCAGTACTTC. V and J are TRBV29-1 and TRBJ2-5; no reliable D call. Germline V CDR1 and CDR2: SQVTM, ANQGSEA. The CDR3 consists of 13 residues. V lost 0 bases and J 2 bases, leaving 7 bases between the germline ends. Together with reference TRBV29-1 and TRBJ2-5, the CDR3 gives the full variable domain: SAVISQKPSRDICQRGTSLTIQCQVDSQVTMMFWYRQQPGQSLTLIATANQGSEATYESGFVIDKFPISRPNLTFSTLTVSNMSPEDSSIYLCSVEDLNQETQYFGPGTRLLVL.

The chain has TRBV6-5 and TRBJ2-5, with TRBD1 matching over 10 bases. TRBJ2-7 matches the DNA end more closely, so the J call is doubtful. CDR1 and CDR2 from the germline V gene are MNHEY and SVGAGI. CDR3 length: 15 amino acids. This chain's CDR3 is CASSLRGDRGNEQYF. The CDR3 DNA reads TGTGCCAGCAGTCTCCGTGGGGACAGGGGCAACGAGCAGTACTTC.

V usage is TRBV20-1 and J usage is TRBJ2-7; TRBD2 aligns across 11 bases. Germline CDR1 reads DFQATT; CDR2 reads SNEGSKA (reference sequence). This CDR3 region has 16 residues. The CDR3 protein is CNALTSGGYSSYEQYF. The CDR3 DNA is TGCAATGCCCTCACTAGCGGGGGCTATAGCTCCTACGAGCAGTACTTC.

The chain is built from TRBV27 and TRBJ2-1, with 8 bases lining up with TRBD1. The germline V gene has CDR1 MNHEY and CDR2 SMNVEV (reference sequence). V lost 7 bases to trimming and J lost 13 bases; unmatched junction nucleotides: 18. This CDR3 has 15 amino acids. CDR3 sequence reads: CASTATTGAQETQFF. The CDR3 DNA is TGTGCCAGCACCGCGACGACAGGGGCTCAAGAGACCCAGTTCTTC.

In its sample, this clonotype was seen a few times. The chain joins TRBV20-1 to TRBJ2-7, with 12 positions matching TRBD2. The CDR3 covers 20 residues. Germline assignment: CDR1 DFQATT and CDR2 SNEGSKA (reference sequence). Trimming removed 5 bases from V and 4 bases from J; junction bases left unmatched: 24. In nucleotides, the CDR3 is TGCAGTGCTGCCCGACGACTAGCGGGAGTAAATTTAGAAGGGAATTACGAGCAGTACTTC. It specifies CSAARRLAGVNLEGNYEQYF.

In its sample, this clonotype was seen a few times. CDR3 residues: CASSEAGTGKETQYF. CDR3 bases: TGTGCCAGCAGCGAAGCCGGGACAGGAAAAGAGACCCAGTACTTC. The V gene is TRBV7-3, the J gene TRBJ2-5; 8 bases map to TRBD1. The CDR3 runs to 15 residues. Germline values: CDR1 SGHTA, CDR2 FQGTGA. Trimming took 5 bases from V and 3 from J; bases not matched to a gene: 8. The full variable domain, completed using reference TRBV7-3 and TRBJ2-5, is GAGVSQTPSNKVTEKGKYVELRCDPISGHTALYWYRQSLGQGPEFLIYFQGTGAADDSGLPNDRFFAVRPEGSVSTLKIQRTERGDSAVYLCASSEAGTGKETQYFGPGTRLLVL.

In regard to this clonotype: Possible read error: a much larger clone is one base away. This chain uses TRBV7-3 with TRBJ2-5; D unresolved. This CDR3 has 13 residues. Looked up from germline, CDR1 is SGHTA and CDR2 is FQGTGA. CDR3 sequence reads: CARSSGKSETQYF. The DNA of the CDR3 is TGTGCCCGCAGCTCTGGAAAGTCAGAGACCCAGTACTTC.

V is TRBV5-1 and J is TRBJ2-7; 11 bases map to TRBD1. This CDR3 region has 15 residues. Losses at the gene ends were 1 base for V and 7 bases for J; bases not matched to a gene: 7. Germline lookup yields CDR1 SGHRS and CDR2 YFSETQ. CDR3 in amino acids: CASSLTGQGAREQYF. CDR3 DNA sequence: TGCGCCAGCAGCTTGACCGGACAGGGGGCGCGGGAGCAGTACTTC.

In DNA form, the CDR3 reads TGTGCCACCCTGGAGGACATCTACAATGAGCAGTTCTTC. Residues: CATLEDIYNEQFF. V is TRBV10-3 and J is TRBJ2-1; D assignment may be TRBD1 or TRBD2 (5 bases each). V lost 10 bases, J lost 3 bases, and 13 bases lay in between. This CDR3 is 13 amino acids long. CDR1 and CDR2 from the germline V gene are ENHRY and SYGVKD.

The table lists this clonotype with a count of one. The germline gene is not matched at one end of the junction; a read error may be the cause. The rearrangement joins TRBV18 to TRBJ2-7, with TRBD2 matching 8 bases. Per germline, CDR1 KGHSH and CDR2 LQKENI. CDR3 length: 12 residues. CDR3 amino acids: CACSSGGDEQYF. CDR3 sequence (DNA): TGTGCCTGCTCTTCCGGGGGGGACGAGCAGTACTTC.

Many counts were recorded for this clonotype. The CDR3 nucleotides read TGCGCCAGCAGCCAAGTTGGAGGGAGGAGGAACGAGCAGTACTTC. Amino acid sequence: CASSQVGGRRNEQYF. The rearrangement joins TRBV4-1 to TRBJ2-5; a possible D gene is TRBD2 (6 bases). The last part of the DNA fits TRBJ2-7 better; the J call may be wrong. The V gene's germline CDR1 is MGHRA and CDR2 YSYEKL. CDR3 length: 15 amino acids.

This clonotype has more than one count but fewer than ten. V is TRBV5-1 and J is TRBJ2-7, with 13 bases lining up with TRBD2. The J call may be wrong; the DNA end is better matched by TRBJ2-5. The germline V gene encodes CDR1 SGHRS and CDR2 YFSETQ. This CDR3 region has 16 residues. The CDR3 here is CASSLAGLAGAETQYF. The DNA for the CDR3 is TGCGCCAGCAGCTTGGCCGGACTAGCGGGAGCCGAGACCCAGTACTTC.

Notes on this clonotype: This may be a read error, as it is one base from a much larger clone. This sequence joins TRBV10-3 and TRBJ2-7; 7 bases map to TRBD2. CDR1 is ENHRY and CDR2 is SYGVKD in the germline V gene. The CDR3 extends over 15 amino acids. The V segment lost 3 bases and the J segment 7 bases; nucleotides outside the gene matches: 12. The CDR3 region has the DNA TGTGCCATCAGTGATGGAGGGAGGGCCGGTAGTGAGCAGTACTTC. Translation gives CAISDGGRAGSEQYF.

This clonotype was counted between two and nine times. The chain recombines TRBV28 with TRBJ2-2; D gene uncertain. V dropped 4 bases and J dropped 3 bases, with 3 bases sitting between them. Germline lookup yields CDR1 MDHEN and CDR2 SYDVKM. The CDR3 is made up of 12 amino acids. CDR3 nucleotides: TGTGCCAGCAGTTCCTACACCGGGGAGCTGTTTTTT. This codes for CASSSYTGELFF.

The gene calls are TRBV20-1 and TRBJ2-1; TRBD2 matches 9 bases. CDR1 and CDR2 (germline): DFQATT, SNEGSKA (reference sequence). Trimming cost V 3 bases and J 6 bases; bases outside gene matches: 3. The CDR3 is made up of 13 amino acids. CDR3 bases: TGCAGTGCTAGCGCGGGAGGGATCAATGAGCAGTTCTTC. It codes for CSASAGGINEQFF.

V usage is TRBV5-5 and J usage is TRBJ2-7; maybe TRBD2 (5 bases). Trimming removed 2 bases from V and 4 bases from J, with 13 bases in between. CDR1 and CDR2 (germline): SGHKS, YYEKEE (reference sequence). The CDR3 length is 14 residues. The CDR3 loop reads CASSFGNVGYEQYF. The CDR3 bases are TGTGCCAGCAGCTTCGGGAATGTAGGGTACGAGCAGTACTTC.